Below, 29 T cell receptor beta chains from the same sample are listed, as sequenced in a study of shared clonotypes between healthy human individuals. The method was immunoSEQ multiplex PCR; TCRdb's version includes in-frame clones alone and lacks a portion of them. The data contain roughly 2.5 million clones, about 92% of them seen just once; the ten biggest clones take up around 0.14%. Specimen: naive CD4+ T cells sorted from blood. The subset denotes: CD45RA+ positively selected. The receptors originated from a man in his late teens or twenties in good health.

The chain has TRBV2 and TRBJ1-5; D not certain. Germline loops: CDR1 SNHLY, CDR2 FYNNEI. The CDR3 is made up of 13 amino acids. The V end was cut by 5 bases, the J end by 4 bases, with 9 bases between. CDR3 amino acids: CASSLIENQPQHF. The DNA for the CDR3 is TGTGCCAGCAGTCTCATCGAGAATCAGCCCCAGCATTTT.

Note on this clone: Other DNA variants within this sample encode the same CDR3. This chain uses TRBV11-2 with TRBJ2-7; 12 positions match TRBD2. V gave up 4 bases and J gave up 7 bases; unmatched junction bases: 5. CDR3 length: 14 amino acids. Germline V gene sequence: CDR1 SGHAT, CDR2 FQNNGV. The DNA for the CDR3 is TGTGCCAGCAGCTCCCTAGCGGGGGGGCTTGAGCAGTACTTC. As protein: CASSSLAGGLEQYF.

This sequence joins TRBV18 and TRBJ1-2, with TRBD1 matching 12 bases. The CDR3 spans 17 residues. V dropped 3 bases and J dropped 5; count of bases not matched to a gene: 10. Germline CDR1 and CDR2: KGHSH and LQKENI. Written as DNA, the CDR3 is TGTGCCAGCTCACCGACATCCGGGACAGGGGGCCTATATGGCTACACCTTC. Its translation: CASSPTSGTGGLYGYTF.

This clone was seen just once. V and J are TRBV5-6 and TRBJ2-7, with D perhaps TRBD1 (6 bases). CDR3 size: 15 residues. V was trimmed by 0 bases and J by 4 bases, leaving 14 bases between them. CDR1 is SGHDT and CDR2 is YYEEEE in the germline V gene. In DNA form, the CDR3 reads TGTGCCAGCAGCTTGGCCAGCAGGGGATGGTACGAGCAGTACTTC. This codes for CASSLASRGWYEQYF.

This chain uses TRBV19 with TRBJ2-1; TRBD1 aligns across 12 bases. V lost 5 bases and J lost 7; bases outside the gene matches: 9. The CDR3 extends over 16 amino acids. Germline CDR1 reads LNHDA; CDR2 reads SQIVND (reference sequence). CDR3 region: CASSSPGQGAVNEQFF. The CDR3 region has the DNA TGTGCCAGTAGTTCACCGGGACAGGGGGCAGTTAATGAGCAGTTCTTC.

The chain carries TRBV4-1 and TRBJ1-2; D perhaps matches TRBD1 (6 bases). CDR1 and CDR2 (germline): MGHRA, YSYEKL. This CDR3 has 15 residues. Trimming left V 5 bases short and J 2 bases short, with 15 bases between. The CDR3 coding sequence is TGCGCCAGCAGCTCCTCAGGGCAGGGGAACTATGGCTACACCTTC. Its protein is CASSSSGQGNYGYTF.

CDR3 residues: CASSPPLAGVAWKETQYF. CDR3 nucleotides: TGTGCCAGCTCACCACCTCTAGCGGGAGTGGCCTGGAAGGAGACCCAGTACTTC. The chain uses TRBV18 and TRBJ2-5, with 10 bases matching TRBD2. CDR3 length: 18 amino acids. V trimming: 0 bases; J trimming: 5 bases; junction bases outside the gene matches: 12. CDR1 KGHSH and CDR2 LQKENI come from the germline V gene.

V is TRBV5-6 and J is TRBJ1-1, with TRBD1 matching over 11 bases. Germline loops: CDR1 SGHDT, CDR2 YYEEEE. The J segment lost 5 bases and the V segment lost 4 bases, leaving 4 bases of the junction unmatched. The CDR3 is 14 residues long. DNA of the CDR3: TGTGCCAGCAGCCCCGGGACAGGGGGGACTGAAGCTTTCTTT. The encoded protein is CASSPGTGGTEAFF.

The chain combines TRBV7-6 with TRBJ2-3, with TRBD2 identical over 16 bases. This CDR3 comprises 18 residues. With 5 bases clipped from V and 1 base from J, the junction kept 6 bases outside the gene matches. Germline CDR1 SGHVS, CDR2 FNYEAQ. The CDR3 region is CASSPPGLAGGRTDTQYF. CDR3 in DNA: TGTGCCAGCAGCCCCCCGGGACTAGCGGGAGGGCGCACAGATACGCAGTATTTT.

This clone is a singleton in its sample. CDR3 nucleotides: TGTGCCAGCAGTTACTCCCGACTTGGGGATTCACCCCTCCACTTT. Translating gives CASSYSRLGDSPLHF. The V call is TRBV6-5, the J call TRBJ1-6; D uncertain. Germline values: CDR1 MNHEY, CDR2 SVGAGI. The CDR3 runs to 15 residues. Trimming removed 0 bases from V and 8 bases from J, with 11 bases in between.

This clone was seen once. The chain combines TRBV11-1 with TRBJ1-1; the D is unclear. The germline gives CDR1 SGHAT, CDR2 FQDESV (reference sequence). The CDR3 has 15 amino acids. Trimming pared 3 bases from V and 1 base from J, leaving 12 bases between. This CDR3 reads CASSFGLGGNTEAFF. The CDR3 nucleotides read TGTGCCAGCAGCTTTGGTTTAGGTGGGAACACTGAAGCTTTCTTT.

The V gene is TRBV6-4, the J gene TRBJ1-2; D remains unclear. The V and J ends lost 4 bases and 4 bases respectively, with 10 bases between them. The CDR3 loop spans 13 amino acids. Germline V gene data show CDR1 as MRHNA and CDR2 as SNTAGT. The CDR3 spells CASSAREVYGYTF. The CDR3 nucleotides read TGTGCCAGCAGTGCACGGGAGGTCTATGGCTACACCTTC.

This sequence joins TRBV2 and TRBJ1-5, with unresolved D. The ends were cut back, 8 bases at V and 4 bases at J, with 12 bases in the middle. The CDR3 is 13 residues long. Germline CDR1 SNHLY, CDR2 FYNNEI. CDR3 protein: CASRRDINQPQHF. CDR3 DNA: TGTGCCAGCCGTAGAGATATTAATCAGCCCCAGCATTTT.

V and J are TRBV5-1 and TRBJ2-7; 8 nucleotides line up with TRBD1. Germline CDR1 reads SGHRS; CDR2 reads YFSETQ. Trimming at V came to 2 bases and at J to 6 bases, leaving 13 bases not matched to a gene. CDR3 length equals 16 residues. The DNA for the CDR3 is TGCGCCAGCAGCTTTGGTGCAGGGGGCGCGTATGGCGAGCAGTACTTC. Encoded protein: CASSFGAGGAYGEQYF.

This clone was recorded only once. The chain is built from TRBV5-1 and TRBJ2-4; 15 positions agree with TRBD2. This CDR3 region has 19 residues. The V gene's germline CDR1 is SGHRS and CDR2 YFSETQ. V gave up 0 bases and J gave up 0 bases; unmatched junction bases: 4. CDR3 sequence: CASSLGTSGGAAAKNIQYF. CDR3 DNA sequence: TGCGCCAGCAGCTTGGGGACTAGCGGGGGGGCCGCAGCCAAAAACATTCAGTACTTC. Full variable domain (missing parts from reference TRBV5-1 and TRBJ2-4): KAGVTQTPRYLIKTRGQQVTLSCSPISGHRSVSWYQQTPGQGLQFLFEYFSETQRNKGNFPGRFSGRQFSNSRSEMNVSTLELGDSALYLCASSLGTSGGAAAKNIQYFGAGTRLSVL.

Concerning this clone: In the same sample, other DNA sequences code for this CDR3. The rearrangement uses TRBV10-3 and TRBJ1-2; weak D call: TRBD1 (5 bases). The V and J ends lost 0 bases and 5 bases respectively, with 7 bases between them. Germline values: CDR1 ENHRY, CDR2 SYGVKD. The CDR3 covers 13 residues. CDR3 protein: CAISESGQYGYTF. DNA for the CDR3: TGTGCCATCAGTGAGTCCGGACAATATGGCTACACCTTC.

The CDR3 sequence: CASSLLPWTSGRARGYEQYF. The CDR3 region has the DNA TGTGCCAGCAGTCTACTACCCTGGACTAGCGGGAGGGCCAGAGGGTACGAGCAGTACTTC. This chain connects TRBV28 to TRBJ2-7; the match to TRBD2 covers 15 bases. This CDR3 comprises 20 residues. V gave up 5 bases and J gave up 4 bases; unmatched junction bases: 18. The germline V gene encodes CDR1 MDHEN and CDR2 SYDVKM.

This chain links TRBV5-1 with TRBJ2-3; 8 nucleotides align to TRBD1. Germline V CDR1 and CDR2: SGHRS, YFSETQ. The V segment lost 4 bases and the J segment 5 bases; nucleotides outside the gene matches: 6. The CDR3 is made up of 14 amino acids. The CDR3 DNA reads TGCGCCAGCAGCGCGGGACAGGCCGTAGATACGCAGTATTTT. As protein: CASSAGQAVDTQYF.

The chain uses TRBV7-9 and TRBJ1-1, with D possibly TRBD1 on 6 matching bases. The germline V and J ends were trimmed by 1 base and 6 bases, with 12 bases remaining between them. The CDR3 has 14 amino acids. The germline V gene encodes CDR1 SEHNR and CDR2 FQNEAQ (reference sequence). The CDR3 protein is CASSLGGRGAEAFF. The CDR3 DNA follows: TGTGCCAGCAGCTTAGGTGGCAGGGGTGCTGAAGCTTTCTTT.

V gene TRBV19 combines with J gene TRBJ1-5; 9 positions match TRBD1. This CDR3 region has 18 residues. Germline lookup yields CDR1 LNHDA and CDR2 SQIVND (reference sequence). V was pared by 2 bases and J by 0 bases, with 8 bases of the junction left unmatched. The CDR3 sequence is CASSITGTGYGSNQPQHF. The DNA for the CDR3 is TGTGCCAGTAGTATAACCGGGACAGGGTATGGTAGCAATCAGCCCCAGCATTTT.

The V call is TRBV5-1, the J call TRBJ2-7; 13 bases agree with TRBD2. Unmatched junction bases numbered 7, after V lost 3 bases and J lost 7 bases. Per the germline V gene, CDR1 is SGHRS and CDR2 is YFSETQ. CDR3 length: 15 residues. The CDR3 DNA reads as TGCGCCAGCAGCTCGGGACTAGCGGGAATTACGGAGCAGTACTTC. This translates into CASSSGLAGITEQYF.

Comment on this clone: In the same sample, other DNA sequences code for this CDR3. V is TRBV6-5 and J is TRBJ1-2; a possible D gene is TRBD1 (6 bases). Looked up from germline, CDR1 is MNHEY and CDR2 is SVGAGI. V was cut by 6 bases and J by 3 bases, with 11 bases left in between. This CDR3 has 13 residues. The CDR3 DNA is TGTGCCAGCAGAAAAGGGGGAGACTATGGCTACACCTTC. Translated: CASRKGGDYGYTF.

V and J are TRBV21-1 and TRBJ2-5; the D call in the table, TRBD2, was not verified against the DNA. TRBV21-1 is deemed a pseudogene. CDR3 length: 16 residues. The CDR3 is CASSKSPTSPQETQYF. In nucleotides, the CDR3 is TGTGCCAGCAGCAAATCGCCGACTAGCCCGCAAGAGACCCAGTACTTC.

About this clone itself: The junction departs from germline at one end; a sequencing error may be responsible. CDR3: CASSVAQIRETQYF. The CDR3 DNA follows: TGTGCCAGCAGCGTAGCCCAAATAAGAGAGACCCAGTACTTC. The chain combines TRBV7-8 with TRBJ2-5; D is ambiguous. This CDR3 spans 14 amino acids. Germline CDR1 and CDR2: SGHVS and FQNEAQ. The full variable domain, its missing parts supplied by reference TRBV7-8 and TRBJ2-5, is GAGVSQSPRYKVAKRGQDVALRCDPISGHVSLFWYQQALGQGPEFLTYFQNEAQLDKSGLPSDRFFAERPEGSVSTLKIQRTQQEDSAVYLCASSVAQIRETQYFGPGTRLLVL.

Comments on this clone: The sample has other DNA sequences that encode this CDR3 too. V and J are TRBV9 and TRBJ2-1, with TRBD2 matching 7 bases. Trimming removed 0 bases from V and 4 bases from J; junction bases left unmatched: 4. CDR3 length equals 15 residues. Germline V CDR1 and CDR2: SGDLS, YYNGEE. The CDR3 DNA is TGTGCCAGCAGCGTAGAGGGACTACCTTACAATGAGCAGTTCTTC. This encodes CASSVEGLPYNEQFF.

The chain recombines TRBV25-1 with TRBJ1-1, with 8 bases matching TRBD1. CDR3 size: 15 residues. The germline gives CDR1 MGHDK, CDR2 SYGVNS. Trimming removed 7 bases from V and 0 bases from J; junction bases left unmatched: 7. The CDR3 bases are TGTGCCAGCATTGACAGGGGCGGATTGAACACTGAAGCTTTCTTT. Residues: CASIDRGGLNTEAFF.

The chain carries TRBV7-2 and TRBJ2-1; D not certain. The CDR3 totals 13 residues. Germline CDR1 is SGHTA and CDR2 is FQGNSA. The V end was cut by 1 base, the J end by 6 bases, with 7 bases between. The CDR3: CASSLEALNEQFF. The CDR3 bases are TGTGCCAGCAGCTTAGAAGCCCTCAATGAGCAGTTCTTC.

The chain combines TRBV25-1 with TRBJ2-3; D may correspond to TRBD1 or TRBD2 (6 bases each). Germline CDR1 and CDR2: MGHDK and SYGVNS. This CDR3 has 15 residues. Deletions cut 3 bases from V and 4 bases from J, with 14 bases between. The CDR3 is CASSDRRGAADTQYF. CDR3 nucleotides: TGTGCCAGCAGTGACCGGAGGGGGGCGGCAGATACGCAGTATTTT.

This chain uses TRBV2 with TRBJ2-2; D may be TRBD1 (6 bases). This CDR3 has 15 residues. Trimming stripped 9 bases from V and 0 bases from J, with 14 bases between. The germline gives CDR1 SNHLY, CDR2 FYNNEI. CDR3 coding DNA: TGTGCCAGTAAAGCCGGGACAACGAACACCGGGGAGCTGTTTTTT. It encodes CASKAGTTNTGELFF.